This T cell receptor beta chain came from a study of cytomegalovirus exposure and HLA in healthy donors. Primers: 60 Vbeta forward and 13 Jbeta reverse. Profiled with immunoSEQ multiplex PCR; TCRdb holds only in-frame clones, not every one. The repertoire has about 100,000 clones, approximately 81% of them found once; the top ten carry approximately 4.2%. After removal of 4 bases from V and 0 bases from J, the junction contained 5 bases not matched to a gene. Germline V gene sequence: CDR1 SGHTA, CDR2 FQGNSA. This CDR3 spans 15 amino acids. Specimen: PBMCs. V gene TRBV7-2 combines with J gene TRBJ2-7; TRBD1 matches at 8 bases. This clonotype originated in a female donor in good health and CMV-seropositive. The chain's CDR3 is CASSSTGGSSYEQYF. Written as DNA, the CDR3 is TGTGCCAGCAGCTCCACAGGGGGGAGCTCCTACGAGCAGTACTTC.